Listed below are T cell receptor beta chains from one sample, sequenced in a study of Graves' ophthalmopathy and Graves' hyperthyroidism. TCRdb reprocessed the multiplex PCR reads via MiXCR and lists one record per CDR3 protein. This table holds just over 400,000 distinct CDR3 sequences, around 21% found once. The specimen sequenced was peripheral blood. These receptors all come from a woman under 30 with stable Graves' hyperthyroidism. CDR3s include the opening cysteine and the closing phenylalanine or tryptophan. Fields, in order: J gene, clone size, D gene, V gene, CDR3 protein, CDR3 DNA. A D gene is named only where the DNA matches it firmly. Clone size appears in some rows only: once, few, many, or a class for an expanded clone.

TRBJ2-7 | many | TRBD2 | TRBV10-1 | CASSDRLAGGPYEQYF | TGCGCCAGCAGTGATCGACTAGCGGGAGGCCCCTACGAGCAGTACTTC
TRBJ1-5 | . | TRBD1 | TRBV12-3/TRBV12-4 | CASSRGQGLGDSNQPQHF | TGTGCCAGCAGCCGAGGACAGGGTTTGGGCGATAGCAATCAGCCCCAGCATTTT
TRBJ2-5 | few | . | TRBV28 | CASTYGEQETQYF | TGTGCCAGCACTTACGGGGAGCAAGAGACCCAGTACTTC
TRBJ1-1 | many | . | TRBV5-6 | CASSLERGELNTEAFF | TGTGCCAGCAGCTTGGAGCGGGGCGAACTGAACACTGAAGCTTTCTTT
TRBJ1-5 | many | . | TRBV5-6 | CASSSGAVSNQPQHF | TGTGCCAGCAGCTCCGGGGCGGTGAGCAATCAGCCCCAGCATTTT
TRBJ1-1 | . | . | TRBV30 | CAGDQGTEAFF | TGTGCGGGAGACCAGGGAACTGAAGCTTTCTTT
TRBJ2-2 | many | . | TRBV12-3/TRBV12-4 | CASYADTGELFF | TGTGCCAGCTACGCGGACACCGGGGAGCTGTTTTTT
TRBJ2-7 | many | . | TRBV7-8 | CASSFFRAPYEQYF | TGTGCCAGCAGCTTCTTCAGGGCCCCCTACGAGCAGTACTTC
TRBJ2-7 | many | TRBD2 | TRBV6-4 | CASSTRLAGGVSYEQYF | TGTGCCAGCAGTACCAGACTAGCGGGAGGGGTCTCCTACGAGCAGTACTTC
TRBJ2-7 | many | TRBD1 | TRBV11-1 | CASSEANPGQGNEQYF | TGTGCCAGCAGCGAAGCGAACCCGGGACAGGGCAACGAGCAGTACTTC
TRBJ2-5 | few | . | TRBV3-1 | CASSPRTDQETQYF | TGTGCCAGCAGCCCCCGGACAGACCAAGAGACCCAGTACTTC
TRBJ1-1 | many | . | TRBV24-1 | CATSDPGLAAGAFF | TGTGCCACCAGTGACCCAGGGTTGGCGGCTGGAGCTTTCTTT
TRBJ2-7 | . | . | TRBV6-5 | CASSFTAFAYEQYF | TGTGCCAGCAGTTTTACAGCTTTTGCCTACGAGCAGTACTTC
TRBJ1-1 | . | . | TRBV12-3/TRBV12-4 | CASSPGGQGDF | TGTGCCAGCAGTCCAGGAGGGCAGGGTGACTTT
TRBJ2-5 | many | . | TRBV6-1 | CASRSSWETQYF | TGTGCCAGTAGGAGCAGTTGGGAGACCCAGTACTTC
TRBJ2-7 | . | . | TRBV7-2 | CASSSLTGTYEQYF | TGTGCCAGCAGCTCACTCACAGGAACCTACGAGCAGTACTTC
TRBJ2-5 | many | . | TRBV2 | CASSGQGSQETQYF | TGTGCCAGCAGTGGGCAGGGCAGCCAAGAGACCCAGTACTTC
TRBJ1-1 | few | TRBD1 | TRBV5-4 | CATGQGRGTEAFF | TGTGCCACAGGACAGGGCCGGGGCACTGAAGCTTTCTTT
TRBJ1-6 | many | TRBD1 | TRBV7-9 | CASSFAPRDRGNSPLHF | TGTGCCAGCAGCTTCGCACCCCGGGACAGGGGGAATTCACCCCTCCACTTT
TRBJ2-7 | many | . | TRBV2 | CASSDPGNEQYF | TGTGCCAGCAGTGATCCGGGGAACGAGCAGTACTTC
TRBJ1-3 | many | . | TRBV9 | CASSVEEVQSSGNTIYF | TGTGCCAGCAGCGTAGAGGAGGTACAGAGCTCTGGAAACACCATATATTTT
TRBJ1-2 | . | TRBD1 | TRBV10-1 | CASSLGGQPYGYTF | TGCGCCAGCAGTTTAGGGGGACAGCCCTATGGCTACACCTTC
TRBJ2-5 | . | TRBD2 | TRBV20-1 | CSARVAGGWGQETQYF | TGCAGTGCTAGAGTAGCGGGGGGTTGGGGCCAAGAGACCCAGTACTTC
TRBJ2-7 | many | TRBD1 | TRBV2 | CASSEPINGQGYEQYF | TGTGCCAGCAGTGAACCCATAAACGGACAGGGGTACGAGCAGTACTTC
TRBJ2-5 | many | . | TRBV10-3 | CAISVGGWETQYF | TGTGCCATCAGTGTAGGGGGTTGGGAGACCCAGTACTTC
TRBJ1-2 | many | . | TRBV9 | CASSVDWYGYTF | TGTGCCAGCAGCGTAGACTGGTATGGCTACACCTTC
TRBJ2-4 | . | TRBD2 | TRBV18 | CASSPGPYLAGPAKNIQYF | TGTGCCAGCTCACCGGGACCCTATTTAGCGGGCCCAGCCAAAAACATTCAGTACTTC
TRBJ2-7 | . | . | TRBV28 | CASSLYRGPQYF | TGTGCCAGCAGTTTATATCGCGGCCCGCAGTACTTC
TRBJ2-5 | many | TRBD1 | TRBV27 | CASSDRDRGAETQYF | TGTGCCAGCAGCGACAGGGACAGGGGTGCAGAGACCCAGTACTTC
TRBJ2-2 | many | TRBD1 | TRBV12-3/TRBV12-4 | CASSQRQGGYPGELFF | TGTGCCAGCAGTCAACGACAGGGGGGGTACCCCGGGGAGCTGTTTTTT
TRBJ1-2 | many | TRBD1 | TRBV19 | CASSVDREGYGYTF | TGTGCCAGTAGTGTGGACAGGGAGGGCTACGGCTACACCTTC
TRBJ2-4 | . | . | TRBV6-1 | CASSPREGGRAKNIQYF | TGTGCCAGCAGTCCTAGGGAGGGGGGAAGAGCCAAAAACATTCAGTACTTC
TRBJ2-4 | . | . | TRBV14 | CASSQDWVPAAKNIQYF | TGTGCCAGCAGTCAGGATTGGGTTCCCGCAGCCAAAAACATTCAGTACTTC
TRBJ1-2 | . | . | TRBV5-1 | CASSLDDYGGYDGYTF | TGCGCCAGCAGCTTGGATGATTATGGGGGGTACGATGGCTACACCTTC
TRBJ1-2 | . | . | TRBV12-3/TRBV12-4 | CASSSGLYNGYTF | TGTGCCAGCAGTTCTGGGCTTTATAATGGCTACACCTTC
TRBJ1-2 | . | . | TRBV5-1 | CASTGPEGYTF | TGCGCCAGCACGGGGCCAGAAGGCTACACCTTC
TRBJ1-2 | many | TRBD1 | TRBV7-8 | CASSLTGDVNYGYTF | TGTGCCAGCAGCTTAACAGGGGATGTTAACTATGGCTACACCTTC
TRBJ2-3 | many | TRBD2 | TRBV12-3/TRBV12-4 | CASSLHGRDTQYF | TGTGCCAGCAGTCTTCACGGGAGGGATACGCAGTATTTT
TRBJ2-5 | . | TRBD2 | TRBV20-1 | CSASVLAGVGETQYF | TGCAGTGCTAGCGTCCTAGCGGGAGTCGGGGAGACCCAGTACTTC
TRBJ2-7 | many | . | TRBV20-1 | CSARDFGSTYEQYF | TGCAGTGCTAGAGATTTTGGCAGTACCTACGAGCAGTACTTC
TRBJ2-7 | many | . | TRBV7-2 | CASKKSYEQYF | TGTGCCAGCAAAAAATCTTACGAGCAGTACTTC
TRBJ1-1 | many | . | TRBV6-1 | CASIDNGRGAITEAFF | TGTGCCAGCATCGACAACGGGAGGGGGGCTATCACTGAAGCTTTCTTT
TRBJ2-2 | many | . | TRBV12-3/TRBV12-4 | CASSTGLTNTGELFF | TGTGCCAGCAGTACGGGACTCACGAACACCGGGGAGCTGTTTTTT
TRBJ2-7 | . | . | TRBV20-1 | CSARVRDRYEQYF | TGCAGTGCTAGAGTACGGGACCGATACGAGCAGTACTTC
TRBJ1-1 | few | . | TRBV6-5 | CASSYSITGIEAFF | TGTGCCAGCAGTTACTCGATTACCGGGATAGAAGCTTTCTTT
TRBJ1-6 | many | TRBD1 | TRBV20-1 | CSARDLTGNNSPLHF | TGCAGTGCTAGAGATCTGACAGGGAATAATTCACCCCTCCACTTT
TRBJ1-2 | many | TRBD1 | TRBV19 | CASSPLPGQGPNYGYTF | TGTGCCAGTAGTCCCCTCCCGGGACAGGGTCCTAACTATGGCTACACCTTC
TRBJ2-7 | . | . | TRBV28 | CAIAGFPVSYEQYF | TGTGCCATCGCCGGGTTCCCGGTCTCCTACGAGCAGTACTTC
TRBJ1-2 | . | . | TRBV6-1 | CASSESGHYGYTF | TGTGCCAGCAGTGAATCGGGACACTATGGCTACACCTTC